This T cell receptor beta chain appears in the sequencing data of a study of technical replicates of blood from a handful of donors. Trimming stripped 4 bases from V and 4 bases from J, with 16 bases between. CDR3 length: 15 amino acids. The V gene's germline CDR1 is MGHRA and CDR2 YSYEKL. Produced via immunoSEQ multiplex PCR; TCRdb's table is partial and in-frame only. The data hold around 60,000 clones, with 75% to 90% observed a single time. The source material was PBMCs. The chain has TRBV4-1 and TRBJ2-5; possible D gene TRBD1, 5 bases. This receptor was obtained from a human donor in good health. Some clones in this sample may be carry-over from other donors' samples. The CDR3 nucleotides are TGCGCCAGCAGCCGTGCCCCAGGGTCGCCAGAGACCCAGTACTTC. This gives the protein CASSRAPGSPETQYF.